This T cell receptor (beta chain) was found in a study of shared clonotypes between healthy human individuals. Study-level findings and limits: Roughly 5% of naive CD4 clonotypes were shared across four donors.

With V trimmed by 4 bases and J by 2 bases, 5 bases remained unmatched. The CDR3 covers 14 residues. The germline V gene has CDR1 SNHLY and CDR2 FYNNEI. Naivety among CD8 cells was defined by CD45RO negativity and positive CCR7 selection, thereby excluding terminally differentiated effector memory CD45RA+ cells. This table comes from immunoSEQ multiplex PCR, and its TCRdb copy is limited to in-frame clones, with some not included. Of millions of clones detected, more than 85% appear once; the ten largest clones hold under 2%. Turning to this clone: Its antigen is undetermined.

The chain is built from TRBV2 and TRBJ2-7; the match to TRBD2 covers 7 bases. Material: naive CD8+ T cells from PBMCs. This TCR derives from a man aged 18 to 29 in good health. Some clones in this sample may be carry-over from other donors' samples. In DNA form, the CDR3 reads TGTGCCAGCAGTGGGGGGGGACTCCCCTACGAGCAGTACTTC. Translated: CASSGGGLPYEQYF.